This T cell receptor (beta chain) was captured by sequencing in a study of blood T cell repertoires in COVID-19. About the research overall: Material from acute and convalescent COVID-19 was sourced from the United States, Italy and Spain. T cells, B-cell-depleted T cells, or PBMCs provided the cDNA or gDNA that served as material.

The protocol was immunoSEQ multiplex PCR, while the TCRdb copy is restricted to in-frame clones and leaves out a portion. Of tens of thousands of clones listed, more than 80% are singletons. The sequencing sample was made of peripheral blood. The sequence derives from a woman aged 80 or over with active COVID-19.

Here the CDR3 reads CASSLNPGGAGANVLTF. CDR3 coding DNA: TGTGCCAGCAGCTTAAACCCAGGGGGCGCTGGGGCCAACGTCCTGACTTTC. V is TRBV7-3 and J is TRBJ2-6; 8 bases are shared with TRBD1. The CDR3 sequence is 17 residues long. Germline values: CDR1 SGHTA, CDR2 FQGTGA. Trimming cost V 1 base and J 2 bases; bases outside gene matches: 4.